These 10 T cell receptor beta chains were all obtained from the same sample, sequenced in a study of blood T cell repertoires in COVID-19 (TCRdb year 2020). The library was generated by the immunoSEQ multiplex PCR assay. TCRdb stores this immuneACCESS table with in-frame sequences only. Part of the clones is absent; in the studies checked, under half of the shortfall reflects unresolved V genes, and no reason is known for the rest. The sample table lists 65,000 to 85,000 clones, 88% of them with a count of one. The leading ten clones occupy around 2% of the sample. Input material: peripheral blood. Every receptor here comes from a human donor in a cohort sampled during active COVID-19.

This clone came up a few times. V is TRBV9 and J is TRBJ2-5; 12 bases match TRBD2. Trimming took 4 bases from V and 5 from J; bases not matched to a gene: 6. Germline CDR1 SGDLS, CDR2 YYNGEE. This CDR3 spans 15 amino acids. CDR3 region: CASSTTSGGMETQYF. In nucleotides, the CDR3 is TGTGCCAGCAGCACAACTAGCGGGGGGATGGAGACCCAGTACTTC. The variable domain in full, completed from reference TRBV9 and TRBJ2-5, reads DSGVTQTPKHLITATGQRVTLRCSPRSGDLSVYWYQQSLDQGLQFLIQYYNGEERAKGNILERFSAQQFPDLHSELNLSSLELGDSALYFCASSTTSGGMETQYFGPGTRLLVL.

CDR3 DNA sequence: TGTGCCAGCAGTGAATGGAAGGCGGGGGGGCGAGAAAAACTGTTTTTT. Protein product: CASSEWKAGGREKLFF. The genes are TRBV25-1 and TRBJ1-4; TRBD1 might be the D (6 bases). Germline CDR1 reads MGHDK; CDR2 reads SYGVNS. This CDR3 comprises 16 residues. V lost 1 base and J lost 8, with 17 bases in between.

The chain couples TRBV28 to TRBJ2-1, with 8 nucleotides matching TRBD2. V dropped 7 bases and J dropped 4; count of bases not matched to a gene: 9. Germline lookup yields CDR1 MDHEN and CDR2 SYDVKM. There are 15 residues in the CDR3. The CDR3 DNA sequence: TGTGCCAGCATTTCAGTAGCGGGGCAGTACAATGAGCAGTTCTTC. Translated, it gives CASISVAGQYNEQFF. The full variable domain, rest sourced from reference TRBV28 and TRBJ2-1, is DVKVTQSSRYLVKRTGEKVFLECVQDMDHENMFWYRQDPGLGLRLIYFSYDVKMKEKGDIPEGYSVSREKKERFSLILESASTNQTSMYLCASISVAGQYNEQFFGPGTRLTVL.

This chain links TRBV27 with TRBJ2-7; maybe TRBD2 (5 bases). The CDR3 runs 12 residues. Germline CDR1 is MNHEY and CDR2 is SMNVEV (reference sequence). The ends were cut back, 10 bases at V and 1 base at J, with 11 bases in the middle. The CDR3 reads CATKTGSYEQYF. CDR3 coding DNA: TGTGCCACCAAAACGGGGTCCTACGAGCAGTACTTC.

This sequence joins TRBV6-5 and TRBJ1-1; TRBD1 is a possible D gene (6 bases). Trimming pared 4 bases from V and 3 bases from J, leaving 9 bases between. The CDR3 has 13 residues. CDR1 is MNHEY, CDR2 SVGAGI, per germline. CDR3 DNA sequence: TGTGCCAGCAGTTCGCGACAGGACACTGAAGCTTTCTTT. Translation: CASSSRQDTEAFF.

The chain employs TRBV10-2 and TRBJ1-1; TRBD1 aligns across 8 bases. CDR1 and CDR2 from the germline V gene are WSHSY and SAAADI. The CDR3 runs to 15 residues. J lost 5 bases, V lost 5 bases, and 10 bases had no gene match. The CDR3 DNA reads TGCGCCAGCAGTCCCCAACAGGGGGTGGGTACTGAAGCTTTCTTT. Residues: CASSPQQGVGTEAFF.

This clone has only one observation. CDR3 DNA sequence: TGTGCCAGCAGTGAATTGGAGGGAATGGCAGCTTTCTTT. Protein: CASSELEGMAAFF. The rearrangement links TRBV2 to TRBJ1-1; D gene uncertain. V was cut by 2 bases and J by 10 bases, with 14 bases left in between. The length of the CDR3 is 13 residues. Germline V gives CDR1 SNHLY, CDR2 FYNNEI.

The rearrangement uses TRBV5-8 and TRBJ1-2; tentatively, D is TRBD1 (5 bases). The germline V and J ends were trimmed by 1 base and 8 bases, with 9 bases remaining between them. This CDR3 comprises 12 residues. CDR1 is SGHTS, CDR2 YDEGEE, per germline. The CDR3 reads CASSLPRTGYTF. CDR3 nucleotide sequence: TGTGCCAGCAGCTTGCCCCGGACAGGCTACACCTTC.

The rearrangement uses TRBV28 and TRBJ2-2; 7 nucleotides agree with TRBD1. The germline gives CDR1 MDHEN, CDR2 SYDVKM. The V segment lost 6 bases and the J segment 7 bases; nucleotides outside the gene matches: 11. CDR3 length equals 15 residues. The CDR3 reads CASRLMGQSNGELFF. For the CDR3, the DNA is TGTGCCAGCAGACTCATGGGACAGTCAAACGGGGAGCTGTTTTTT.

The chain employs TRBV3-1 (or the pseudogene TRBV3-2) and TRBJ1-1; unclear D gene. The CDR3 spans 14 residues. CDR1 LGHDT and CDR2 YNNKEL come from the germline V gene (reference sequence). The ends were cut back, 0 bases at V and 2 bases at J, with 7 bases in the middle. The CDR3 DNA reads TGTGCCAGCAGCCAAGAAAACACAAACACTGAAGCTTTCTTT. This gives the protein CASSQENTNTEAFF.